This is a list of T cell receptor beta chains from one sample in a study of blood T cell repertoires in COVID-19. TCRdb keeps only in-frame clones here, not all; method: immunoSEQ multiplex PCR. The table includes 250,000 to 300,000 clones, around 88% detected once. What was sequenced was PBMCs or T cells enriched from blood (not recorded which). These receptor sequences come from a man aged 40-49 years who had recovered from COVID-19. Both conserved end residues are part of each CDR3. Fields, in order: clone size, D gene, CDR3 length, V gene, J gene, CDR3 protein, CDR3 DNA. The D gene is left open where the match is weak. Size values are once, few and many counts, or a class for expanded clones, and some rows have none.

>.|TRBD1|15|TRBV19|TRBJ1-4
CASSRDSSTNEKLFF
TGTGCCAGTAGTAGGGACAGCTCAACTAATGAAAAACTGTTTTTT
>.|.|13|TRBV5-4|TRBJ1-2
CASSPWDSYGYTF
TGTGCCAGCAGCCCATGGGACTCCTATGGCTACACCTTC
>.|.|14|TRBV5-4|TRBJ1-3
CASSATDSGNTIYF
TGTGCCAGCAGCGCGACAGACTCTGGAAACACCATATATTTT
>.|.|15|TRBV9|TRBJ1-1
CASSPKAGANTEAFF
TGTGCCAGCAGCCCTAAGGCAGGGGCGAACACTGAAGCTTTCTTT
>.|.|14|TRBV6-5|TRBJ2-5
CASNDDRRQETQYF
TGTGCCAGCAACGACGACAGGCGACAAGAGACCCAGTACTTC
>.|.|14|TRBV10-2|TRBJ1-5
CASRDNRRDQPQHF
TGCGCCAGCAGGGATAACAGGAGGGATCAGCCCCAGCATTTT
>.|.|15|TRBV6-1|TRBJ2-3
CASSDRGSNTDTQYF
TGTGCCAGCAGTGATAGGGGATCTAACACAGATACGCAGTATTTT
>.|TRBD1|15|TRBV7-9|TRBJ1-4
CASSTETGTNEKLFF
TGTGCCAGCAGCACCGAGACAGGGACTAATGAAAAACTGTTTTTT
>few|TRBD2|16|TRBV7-2|TRBJ2-3
CASSTTGTSGTDTQYF
TGTGCCAGCAGCACCACGGGGACTAGCGGCACAGATACGCAGTATTTT
>once|.|14|TRBV11-2|TRBJ2-7
CASSFGPDYAEQYF
TGTGCCAGCAGCTTTGGTCCAGATTACGCCGAGCAGTACTTC
>.|.|13|TRBV6-5|TRBJ1-5
CASSRGSNQPQHF
TGTGCCAGCAGCAGGGGAAGCAATCAGCCCCAGCATTTT